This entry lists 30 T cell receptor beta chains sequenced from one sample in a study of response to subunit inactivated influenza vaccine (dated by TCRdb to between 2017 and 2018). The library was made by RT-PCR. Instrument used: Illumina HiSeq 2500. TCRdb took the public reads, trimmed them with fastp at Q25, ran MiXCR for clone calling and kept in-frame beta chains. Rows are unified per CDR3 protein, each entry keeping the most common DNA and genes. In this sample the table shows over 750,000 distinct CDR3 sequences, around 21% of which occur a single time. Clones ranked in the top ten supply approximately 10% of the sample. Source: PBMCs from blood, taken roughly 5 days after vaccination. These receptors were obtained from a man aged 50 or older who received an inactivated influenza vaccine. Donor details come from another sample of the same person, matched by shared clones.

The CDR3 loop is CSVEWDQISTGEQYF. The CDR3 bases are TGCAGCGTTGAATGGGACCAAATTAGTACGGGCGAGCAGTACTTC. The chain uses TRBV29-1 and TRBJ2-7; D may correspond to TRBD1 or TRBD2 (5 bases each). This CDR3 spans 15 amino acids. Per germline, CDR1 SQVTM and CDR2 ANQGSEA. Deletions cut 2 bases from V and 6 bases from J, with 20 bases between.

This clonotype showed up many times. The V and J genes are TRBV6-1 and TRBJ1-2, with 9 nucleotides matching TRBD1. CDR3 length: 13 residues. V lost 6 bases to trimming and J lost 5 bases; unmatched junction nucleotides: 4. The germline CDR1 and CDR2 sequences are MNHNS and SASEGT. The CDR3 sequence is CASSRDRAYGYTF. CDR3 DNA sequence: TGTGCCAGCAGCCGGGACAGGGCATATGGCTACACCTTC.

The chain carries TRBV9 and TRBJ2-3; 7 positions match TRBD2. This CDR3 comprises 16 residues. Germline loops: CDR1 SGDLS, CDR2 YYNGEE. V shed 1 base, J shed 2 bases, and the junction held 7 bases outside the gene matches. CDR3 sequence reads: CASSVTLAAYTDTQYF. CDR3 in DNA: TGTGCCAGCAGCGTAACTCTAGCGGCCTACACAGATACGCAGTATTTT.

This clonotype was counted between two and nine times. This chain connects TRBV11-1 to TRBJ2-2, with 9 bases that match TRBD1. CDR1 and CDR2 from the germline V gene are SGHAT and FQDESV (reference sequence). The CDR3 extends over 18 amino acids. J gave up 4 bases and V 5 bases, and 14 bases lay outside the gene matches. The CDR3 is CASSPGTGSRWSTGELFF. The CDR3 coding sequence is TGTGCCAGCAGCCCCGGGACAGGGTCGCGTTGGAGCACCGGGGAGCTGTTTTTT.

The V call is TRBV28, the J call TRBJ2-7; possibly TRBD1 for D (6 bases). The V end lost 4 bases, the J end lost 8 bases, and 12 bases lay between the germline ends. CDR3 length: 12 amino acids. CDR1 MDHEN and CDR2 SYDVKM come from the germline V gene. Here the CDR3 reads CASSSTGKKQYF. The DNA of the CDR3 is TGTGCCAGCAGTTCAACAGGGAAGAAGCAGTACTTC.

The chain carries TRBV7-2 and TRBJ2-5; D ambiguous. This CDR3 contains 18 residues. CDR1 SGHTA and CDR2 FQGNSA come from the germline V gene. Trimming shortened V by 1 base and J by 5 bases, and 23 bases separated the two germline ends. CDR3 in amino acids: CASSLGLSSLSSGETQYF. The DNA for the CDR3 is TGTGCCAGCAGCTTAGGGCTTTCCTCCTTATCCTCCGGGGAGACCCAGTACTTC. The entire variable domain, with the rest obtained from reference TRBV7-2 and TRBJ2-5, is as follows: GAGVSQSPSNKVTEKGKDVELRCDPISGHTALYWYRQSLGQGLEFLIYFQGNSAPDKSGLPSDRFSAERTGGSVSTLTIQRTQQEDSAVYLCASSLGLSSLSSGETQYFGPGTRLLVL.

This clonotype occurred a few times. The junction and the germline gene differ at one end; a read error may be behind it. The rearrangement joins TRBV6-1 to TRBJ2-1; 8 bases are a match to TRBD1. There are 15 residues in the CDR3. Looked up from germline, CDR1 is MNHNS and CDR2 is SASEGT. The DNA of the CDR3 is TGTGCCAGTAGTGCCCAGGGGGCCACCTACAATGAGCAGTTCTTC. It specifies CASSAQGATYNEQFF.

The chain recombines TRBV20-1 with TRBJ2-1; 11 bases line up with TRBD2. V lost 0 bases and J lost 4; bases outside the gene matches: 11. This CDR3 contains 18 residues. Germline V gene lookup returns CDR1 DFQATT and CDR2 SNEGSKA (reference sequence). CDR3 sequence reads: CSARDGTSGTSGYNEQFF. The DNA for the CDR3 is TGCAGTGCTAGAGATGGAACGTCCGGGACTAGCGGATACAATGAGCAGTTCTTC.

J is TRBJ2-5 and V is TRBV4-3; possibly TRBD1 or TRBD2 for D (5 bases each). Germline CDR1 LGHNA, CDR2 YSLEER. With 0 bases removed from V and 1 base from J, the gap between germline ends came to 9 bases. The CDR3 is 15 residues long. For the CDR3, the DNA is TGCGCCAGCAGCCAAGATCCGGGGCCCCAAGAGACCCAGTACTTC. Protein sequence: CASSQDPGPQETQYF.

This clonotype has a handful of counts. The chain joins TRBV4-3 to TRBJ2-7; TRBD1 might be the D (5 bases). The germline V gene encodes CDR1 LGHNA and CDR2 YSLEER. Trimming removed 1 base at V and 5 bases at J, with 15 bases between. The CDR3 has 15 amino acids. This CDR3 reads CASSQGLGQGNEQYF. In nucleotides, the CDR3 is TGCGCCAGCAGCCAAGGTCTTGGCCAGGGAAACGAGCAGTACTTC.

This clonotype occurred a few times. CDR3 DNA sequence: TGTGCCAGTAATCGAGGGGGGGCCGCCTACAATGAGCAGTTCTTC. Translated, it gives CASNRGGAAYNEQFF. The rearrangement links TRBV19 to TRBJ2-1, with TRBD2 as a possible D gene (7 bases). The CDR3 runs to 15 residues. The germline V gene encodes CDR1 LNHDA and CDR2 SQIVND (reference sequence). V was shortened by 7 bases and J by 2 bases, with 15 bases between the two germline ends. The whole variable domain, remainder taken from reference TRBV19 and TRBJ2-1, is DGGITQSPKYLFRKEGQNVTLSCEQNLNHDAMYWYRQDPGQGLRLIYYSQIVNDFQKGDIAEGYSVSREKKESFPLTVTSAQKNPTAFYLCASNRGGAAYNEQFFGPGTRLTVL.

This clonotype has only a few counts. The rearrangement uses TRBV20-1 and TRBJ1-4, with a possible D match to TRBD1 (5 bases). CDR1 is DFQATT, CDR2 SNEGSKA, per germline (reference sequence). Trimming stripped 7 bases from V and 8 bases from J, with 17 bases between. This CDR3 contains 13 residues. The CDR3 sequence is CSVPGLPAEKLFF. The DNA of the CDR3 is TGCAGTGTCCCGGGACTACCAGCGGAAAAACTGTTTTTT.

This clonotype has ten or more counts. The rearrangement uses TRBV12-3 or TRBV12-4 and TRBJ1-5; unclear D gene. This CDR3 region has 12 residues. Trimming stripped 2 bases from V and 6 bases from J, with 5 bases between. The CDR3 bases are TGTGCCAGCAGTTTATTGGGTCAGCCCCAGCATTTT. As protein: CASSLLGQPQHF.

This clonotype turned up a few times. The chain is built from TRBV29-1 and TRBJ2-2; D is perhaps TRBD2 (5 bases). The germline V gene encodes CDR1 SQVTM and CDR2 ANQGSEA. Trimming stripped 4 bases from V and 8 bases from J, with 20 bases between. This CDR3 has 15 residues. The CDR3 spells CSVVSRERSPGELFF. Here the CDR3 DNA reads TGCAGCGTTGTATCTCGGGAACGATCCCCGGGGGAGCTGTTTTTT.

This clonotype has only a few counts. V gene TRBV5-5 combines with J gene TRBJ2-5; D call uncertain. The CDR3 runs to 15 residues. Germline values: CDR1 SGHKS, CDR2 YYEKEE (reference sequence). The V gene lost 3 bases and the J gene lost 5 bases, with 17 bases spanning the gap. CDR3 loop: CASSSDTTGRETQYF. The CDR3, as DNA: TGTGCCAGCAGCTCCGACACCACGGGTCGGGAGACCCAGTACTTC.

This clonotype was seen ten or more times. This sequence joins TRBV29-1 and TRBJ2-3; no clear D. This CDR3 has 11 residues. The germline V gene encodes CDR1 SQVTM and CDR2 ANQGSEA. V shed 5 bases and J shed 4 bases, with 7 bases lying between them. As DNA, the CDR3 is TGCAGCGTTATGCCCGCAGATACGCAGTATTTT. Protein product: CSVMPADTQYF.

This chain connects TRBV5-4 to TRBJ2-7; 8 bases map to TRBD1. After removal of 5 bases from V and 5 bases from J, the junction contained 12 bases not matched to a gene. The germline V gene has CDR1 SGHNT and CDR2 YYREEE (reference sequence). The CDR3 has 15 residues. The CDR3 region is CASRDFGTGVDEQYF. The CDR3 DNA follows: TGTGCCAGCAGAGACTTCGGGACAGGCGTAGACGAGCAGTACTTC.

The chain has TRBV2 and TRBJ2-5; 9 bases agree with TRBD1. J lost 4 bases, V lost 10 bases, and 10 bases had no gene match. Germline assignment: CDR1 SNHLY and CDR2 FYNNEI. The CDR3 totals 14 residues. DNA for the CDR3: TGTGCCACATGCCTACAGGGGGCTGGAGAGACCCAGTACTTC. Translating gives CATCLQGAGETQYF.

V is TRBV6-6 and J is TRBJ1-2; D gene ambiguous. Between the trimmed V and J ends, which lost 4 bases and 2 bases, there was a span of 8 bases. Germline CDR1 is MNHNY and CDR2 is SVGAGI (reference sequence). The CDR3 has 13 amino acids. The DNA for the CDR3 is TGTGCCAGCAGTTCCGATAACAACTATGGCTACACCTTC. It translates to CASSSDNNYGYTF.

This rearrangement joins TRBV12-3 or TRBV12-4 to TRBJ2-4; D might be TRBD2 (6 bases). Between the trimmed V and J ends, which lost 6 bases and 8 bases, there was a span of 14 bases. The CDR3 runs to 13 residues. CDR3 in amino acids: CASRPGVNDIQYF. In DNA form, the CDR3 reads TGTGCCAGCAGGCCGGGGGTAAATGACATTCAGTACTTC.

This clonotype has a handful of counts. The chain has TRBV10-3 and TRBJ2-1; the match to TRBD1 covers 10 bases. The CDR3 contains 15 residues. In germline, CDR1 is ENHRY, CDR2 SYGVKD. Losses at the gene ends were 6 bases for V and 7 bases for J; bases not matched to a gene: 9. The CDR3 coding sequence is TGTGCCATCAGGCCCGGGACAGGGGACAGAAATGAGCAGTTCTTC. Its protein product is CAIRPGTGDRNEQFF.

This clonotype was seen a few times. CDR3 bases: TGTGCCAGCAGTTACTCGCGGACAAACGAGCAGTACTTC. Translation: CASSYSRTNEQYF. The rearrangement links TRBV6-5 to TRBJ2-7; TRBD1 might be the D (5 bases). The CDR3 loop spans 13 amino acids. V shed 0 bases and J shed 5 bases, with 8 bases lying between them. Germline V gene sequence: CDR1 MNHEY, CDR2 SVGAGI.

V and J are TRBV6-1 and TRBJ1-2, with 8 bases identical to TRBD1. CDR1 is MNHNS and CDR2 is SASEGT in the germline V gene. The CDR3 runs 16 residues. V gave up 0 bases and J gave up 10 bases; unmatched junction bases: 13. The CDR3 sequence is CASSEAQGVKPSDYTF. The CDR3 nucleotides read TGTGCCAGCAGTGAAGCACAGGGGGTGAAGCCGAGTGACTACACCTTC.

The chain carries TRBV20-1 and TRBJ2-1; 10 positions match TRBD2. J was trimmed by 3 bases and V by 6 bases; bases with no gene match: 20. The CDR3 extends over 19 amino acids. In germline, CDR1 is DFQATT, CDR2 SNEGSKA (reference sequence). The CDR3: CSAPLRGASSGGIYNEQFF. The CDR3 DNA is TGCAGTGCGCCTTTAAGGGGGGCTAGTAGCGGGGGGATCTACAATGAGCAGTTCTTC.

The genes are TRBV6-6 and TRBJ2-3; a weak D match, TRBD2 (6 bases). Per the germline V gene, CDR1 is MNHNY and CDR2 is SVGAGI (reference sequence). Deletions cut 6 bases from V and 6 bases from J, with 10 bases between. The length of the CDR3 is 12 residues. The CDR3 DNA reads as TGTGCCAGCAGGAGCGGGTCCGATACGCAGTATTTT. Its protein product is CASRSGSDTQYF.

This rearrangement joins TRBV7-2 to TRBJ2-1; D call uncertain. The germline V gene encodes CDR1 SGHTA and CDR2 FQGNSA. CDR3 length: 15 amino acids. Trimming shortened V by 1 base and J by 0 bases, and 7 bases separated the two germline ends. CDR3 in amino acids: CASSLVVSSYNEQFF. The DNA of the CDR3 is TGTGCCAGCAGCTTAGTGGTCAGCTCCTACAATGAGCAGTTCTTC.

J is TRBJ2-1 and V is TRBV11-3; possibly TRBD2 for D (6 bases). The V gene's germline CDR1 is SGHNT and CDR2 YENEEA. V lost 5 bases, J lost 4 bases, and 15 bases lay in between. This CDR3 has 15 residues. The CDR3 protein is CASSPGGLVYNEQFF. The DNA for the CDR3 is TGTGCCAGCAGCCCTGGGGGACTGGTTTACAATGAGCAGTTCTTC.

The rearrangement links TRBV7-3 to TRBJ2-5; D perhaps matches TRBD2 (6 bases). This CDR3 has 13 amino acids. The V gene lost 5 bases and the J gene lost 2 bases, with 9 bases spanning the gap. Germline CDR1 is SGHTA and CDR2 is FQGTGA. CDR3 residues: CASSASGQETQYF. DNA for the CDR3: TGTGCCAGCAGCGCGAGCGGGCAAGAGACCCAGTACTTC.

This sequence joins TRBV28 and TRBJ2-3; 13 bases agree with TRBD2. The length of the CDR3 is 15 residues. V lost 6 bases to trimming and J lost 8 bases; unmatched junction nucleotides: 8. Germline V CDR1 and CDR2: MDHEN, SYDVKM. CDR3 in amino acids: CASSRTSGRGGTQYF. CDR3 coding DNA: TGTGCCAGCAGCCGGACTAGCGGGAGAGGGGGTACGCAGTATTTT.

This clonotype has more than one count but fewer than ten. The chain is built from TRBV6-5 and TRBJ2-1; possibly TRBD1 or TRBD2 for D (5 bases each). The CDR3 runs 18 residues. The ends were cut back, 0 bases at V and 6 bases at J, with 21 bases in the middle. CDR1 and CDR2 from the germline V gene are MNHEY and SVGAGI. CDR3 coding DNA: TGTGCCAGCAGTTACTCGTTGGACTTCTTTTCGAGGGGCAATGAGCAGTTCTTC. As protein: CASSYSLDFFSRGNEQFF.